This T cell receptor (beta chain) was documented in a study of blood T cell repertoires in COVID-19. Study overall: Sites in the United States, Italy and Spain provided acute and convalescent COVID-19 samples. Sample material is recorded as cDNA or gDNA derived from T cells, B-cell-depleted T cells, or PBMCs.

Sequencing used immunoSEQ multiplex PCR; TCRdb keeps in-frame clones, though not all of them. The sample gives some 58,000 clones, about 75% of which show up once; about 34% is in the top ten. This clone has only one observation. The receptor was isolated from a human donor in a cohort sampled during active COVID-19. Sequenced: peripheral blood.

CDR3 sequence reads: CASSSGTSGGYNEQFF. The CDR3 coding sequence is TGCGCCAGCAGCTCCGGGACTAGCGGGGGGTACAATGAGCAGTTCTTC. V gene TRBV5-1 combines with J gene TRBJ2-1; 15 bases are a match to TRBD2. Germline loops: CDR1 SGHRS, CDR2 YFSETQ. CDR3 size: 16 residues. V lost 3 bases and J lost 4; bases outside the gene matches: 2.